This TCR beta chain was found in a study of blood T cell repertoires in COVID-19. Clones were read by immunoSEQ multiplex PCR, and TCRdb kept only the in-frame ones, dropping some. The sample includes about 140,000 clones, approximately 88% of them seen just once. Germline V gene sequence: CDR1 LNHDA, CDR2 SQIVND (reference sequence). The CDR3 has 19 amino acids. V lost 6 bases to trimming and J lost 0 bases; unmatched junction nucleotides: 14. This clone was seen just once. The chain joins TRBV19 to TRBJ2-6; 7 positions agree with TRBD1. The source of this sequence is a man in his forties with acute COVID-19. Sequencing used PBMCs or T cells enriched from blood (not recorded which). Here the CDR3 reads CASSRRPRQGSSGANVLTF. The CDR3 DNA sequence: TGTGCCAGTAGCCGAAGGCCGAGACAGGGAAGCTCTGGGGCCAACGTCCTGACTTTC.